A single sample is the source of the 19 T cell receptor beta chains below, sequenced in a study of T cell changes during pregnancy in multiple sclerosis. Using immunoSEQ multiplex PCR, the repertoire was profiled, and TCRdb retains in-frame clones only, with some absent. The sample holds about 68,000 clones, 91% seen once. The starting material was peripheral blood, obtained in the second trimester of pregnancy. These receptors all stem from a female donor with multiple sclerosis, enrolled in a pregnancy study.

The rearrangement links TRBV10-3 to TRBJ2-7; D might be TRBD1 (7 bases). Germline V gene sequence: CDR1 ENHRY, CDR2 SYGVKD. V was shortened by 6 bases and J by 0 bases, with 12 bases between the two germline ends. The CDR3 is 14 residues long. CDR3 protein: CAIRAGQSSYEQYF. The CDR3 DNA follows: TGTGCCATCAGGGCGGGACAGAGCTCCTACGAGCAGTACTTC.

The rearrangement links TRBV2 to TRBJ2-3, with 7 bases fitting TRBD2. The CDR3 is made up of 14 amino acids. J lost 4 bases, V lost 2 bases, and 3 bases had no gene match. The germline V gene has CDR1 SNHLY and CDR2 FYNNEI. CDR3 nucleotide sequence: TGTGCCAGCAGTGAATTTGGGGGGGCAGATACGCAGTATTTT. Residues: CASSEFGGADTQYF.

The rearrangement uses TRBV30 and TRBJ1-4; 7 nucleotides align to TRBD1. The germline gives CDR1 GTSNPN, CDR2 SVGIG (reference sequence). The CDR3 extends over 12 amino acids. V shed 4 bases, J shed 7 bases, and the junction held 3 bases outside the gene matches. DNA for the CDR3: TGTGCCTGGACGTCAGGGGGTGAAAAACTGTTTTTT. Translation gives CAWTSGGEKLFF.

This clone was seen just once. The chain uses TRBV7-2 and TRBJ2-4; TRBD2 is a possible D gene (5 bases). Germline lookup yields CDR1 SGHTA and CDR2 FQGNSA. CDR3 length: 14 residues. With 1 base removed from V and 7 bases from J, the gap between germline ends came to 11 bases. DNA for the CDR3: TGTGCCAGCAGCTTAGGGGTAACGGGGAACATTCAGTACTTC. Translation: CASSLGVTGNIQYF.

This chain joins TRBV18 and TRBJ1-1, with 7 bases identical to TRBD1. The trim removed 3 bases at V and 0 bases at J, leaving 7 bases unmatched. Germline-derived CDR1 and CDR2 are KGHSH and LQKENI. The CDR3 covers 16 residues. This chain's CDR3 is CASSPASGGMNTEAFF. The CDR3 DNA is TGTGCCAGCTCACCCGCCTCAGGGGGAATGAACACTGAAGCTTTCTTT.

The V call is TRBV6-5, the J call TRBJ2-1, with 9 positions matching TRBD2. This CDR3 is 15 amino acids long. With V trimmed by 5 bases and J by 7 bases, 9 bases remained unmatched. CDR1 is MNHEY, CDR2 SVGAGI, per germline. Written as DNA, the CDR3 is TGTGCCAGCAGTCCCCCGCTAGCGGGGCTGAATGAGCAGTTCTTC. Encoded protein: CASSPPLAGLNEQFF.

The chain joins TRBV6-5 to TRBJ2-6; TRBD1 might be the D (5 bases). The CDR3 has 15 residues. V dropped 5 bases and J dropped 1 base, with 9 bases sitting between them. Germline V gene sequence: CDR1 MNHEY, CDR2 SVGAGI. The CDR3 is CASSTPGSGANVLTF. The CDR3 coding sequence is TGTGCCAGCAGTACCCCAGGGTCTGGGGCCAACGTCCTGACTTTC.

The J gene is TRBJ2-6, the V gene TRBV6-1, with D unclear. V lost 8 bases, J lost 0 bases, and 5 bases lay in between. CDR3 length: 13 amino acids. Germline lookup yields CDR1 MNHNS and CDR2 SASEGT. In DNA form, the CDR3 reads TGTGCCAGCGAGTACTCTGGGGCCAACGTCCTGACTTTC. It yields the protein CASEYSGANVLTF.

The rearrangement joins TRBV7-3 to TRBJ2-1; weak D call: TRBD1 (5 bases). V lost 5 bases and J lost 4, with 15 bases in between. CDR3 length equals 15 residues. Germline CDR1 is SGHTA and CDR2 is FQGTGA. The CDR3 coding sequence is TGTGCCAGCAGCCGGACCTGGACATCATACAATGAGCAGTTCTTC. Translating it yields CASSRTWTSYNEQFF.

The CDR3 bases are TGTGCCAGTAGTATCCGGGGGGATGATGGCTACACCTTC. This translates into CASSIRGDDGYTF. This chain connects TRBV19 to TRBJ1-2; D is perhaps TRBD1 (5 bases). Germline CDR1 is LNHDA and CDR2 is SQIVND (reference sequence). V shed 3 bases and J shed 6 bases, with 11 bases lying between them. This CDR3 is 13 amino acids long.

This sequence joins TRBV7-2 and TRBJ2-1; 10 positions match TRBD2. Per germline, CDR1 SGHTA and CDR2 FQGNSA. CDR3 length equals 17 residues. V shed 3 bases and J 4 bases; nucleotides not matched to a gene: 9. The CDR3 protein is CASSFVAGGPPYNEQFF. The CDR3 nucleotides read TGTGCCAGCAGCTTCGTAGCGGGGGGCCCTCCGTACAATGAGCAGTTCTTC.

This chain links TRBV7-3 with TRBJ1-6, with D possibly TRBD1 on 5 matching bases. The V and J ends lost 8 bases and 10 bases respectively, with 15 bases between them. The CDR3 has 13 residues. Germline-derived CDR1 and CDR2 are SGHTA and FQGTGA. Written as DNA, the CDR3 is TGTGCCAGCGGGGCAGTATTTGGATCACCCCTCCACTTT. Residues: CASGAVFGSPLHF.

The J gene is TRBJ1-2, the V gene TRBV2; D not resolved. CDR1 and CDR2 (germline): SNHLY, FYNNEI. There are 12 residues in the CDR3. Trimming pared 5 bases from V and 2 bases from J, leaving 6 bases between. CDR3 sequence: CASSSGNYGYTF. CDR3 bases: TGTGCCAGCAGTTCGGGGAACTATGGCTACACCTTC.

The chain employs TRBV7-3 and TRBJ1-1; D remains unclear. Deletions cut 1 base from V and 0 bases from J, with 12 bases between. Germline CDR1 and CDR2: SGHTA and FQGTGA. CDR3 length equals 16 residues. The CDR3 nucleotides read TGTGCCAGCAGCTTAAGTGGCATACGAATGAACACTGAAGCTTTCTTT. This sequence encodes CASSLSGIRMNTEAFF.

The chain has TRBV12-5 and TRBJ1-3, with D possibly being TRBD1 (6 bases). The germline V gene encodes CDR1 LGHNT and CDR2 FRNRAP. The CDR3 is made up of 16 amino acids. Trimming shortened V by 1 base and J by 5 bases, and 15 bases separated the two germline ends. The CDR3 sequence: CASGLGMGQGRNTIYF. DNA for the CDR3: TGTGCTAGTGGTTTGGGGATGGGGCAGGGGCGAAACACCATATATTTT.

V and J are TRBV10-3 and TRBJ1-5; D is ambiguous. The CDR3 consists of 15 residues. CDR1 ENHRY and CDR2 SYGVKD come from the germline V gene. V lost 3 bases and J 6 bases, leaving 15 bases between the germline ends. DNA of the CDR3: TGTGCCATCAGTGACTGGCAGGAAAGTGTTCAGCCCCAGCATTTT. It translates to CAISDWQESVQPQHF.

The V and J genes are TRBV7-9 and TRBJ2-3; 10 nucleotides match TRBD1. The CDR3 is 16 residues long. V dropped 4 bases and J dropped 2; count of bases not matched to a gene: 6. CDR1 and CDR2 from the germline V gene are SEHNR and FQNEAQ (reference sequence). For the CDR3, the DNA is TGTGCCAGCAGCTCGTCGACAGGGGGCCCCACAGATACGCAGTATTTT. This translates into CASSSSTGGPTDTQYF.

The chain links TRBV19 to TRBJ1-2; maybe TRBD1 (5 bases). V dropped 8 bases and J dropped 6 bases, with 16 bases sitting between them. CDR3 length equals 13 residues. Germline CDR1 and CDR2: LNHDA and SQIVND (reference sequence). CDR3 in DNA: TGTGCCAGTCAGGGCCCACCGACAGATGGCTACACCTTC. It codes for CASQGPPTDGYTF.

The J gene is TRBJ1-1, the V gene TRBV9; D is uncertain. This CDR3 has 16 amino acids. Germline CDR1 SGDLS, CDR2 YYNGEE. Between the trimmed V and J ends, which lost 3 bases and 0 bases, there was a span of 15 bases. The CDR3 loop is CASSDKISGLNTEAFF. In DNA form, the CDR3 reads TGTGCCAGCAGCGACAAAATCAGCGGCTTGAACACTGAAGCTTTCTTT.